The entry that follows covers one T cell receptor beta chain sequence. TCRdb's copy holds only in-frame clones and misses some; the assay was immunoSEQ multiplex PCR. The sample has about 110,000 clones; about three quarters are singletons. This entry comes from a study of blood T cell repertoires in COVID-19. Study summary: PBMCs, B-cell-depleted T cells, or T cells provided the cDNA or gDNA that made up the material.

Sequenced material: peripheral blood. The TCR sequence derives from a woman in her thirties or forties with acute or convalescent COVID-19.

This chain's CDR3 is CASKARASYNSPLHF. In nucleotides, the CDR3 is TGTGCCAGCAAGGCCAGGGCCTCCTATAATTCACCCCTCCACTTT. The rearrangement uses TRBV2 and TRBJ1-6, with D perhaps matching TRBD1 (5 bases). Per the germline V gene, CDR1 is SNHLY and CDR2 is FYNNEI. Trimming stripped 7 bases from V and 0 bases from J, with 10 bases between. CDR3 length: 15 residues.